This T cell receptor (beta chain) was found in a study of blood T cell repertoires in COVID-19. The CDR3 length is 14 residues. Germline V gene data show CDR1 as SGHNT and CDR2 as YENEEA. The V end was cut by 0 bases, the J end by 2 bases, with 5 bases between. Assay: immunoSEQ multiplex PCR; the TCRdb copy retains only in-frame clones and omits some. The sample lists tens of thousands of clones; 80% to 90% were seen once. The receptor's source is a man aged 60 to 69 with acute or convalescent COVID-19. The chain uses TRBV11-3 and TRBJ2-1; D uncertain. The sequenced sample was peripheral blood. CDR3 loop: CASSLDGPYNEQFF. CDR3 nucleotide sequence: TGTGCCAGCAGCTTAGATGGCCCCTACAATGAGCAGTTCTTC.